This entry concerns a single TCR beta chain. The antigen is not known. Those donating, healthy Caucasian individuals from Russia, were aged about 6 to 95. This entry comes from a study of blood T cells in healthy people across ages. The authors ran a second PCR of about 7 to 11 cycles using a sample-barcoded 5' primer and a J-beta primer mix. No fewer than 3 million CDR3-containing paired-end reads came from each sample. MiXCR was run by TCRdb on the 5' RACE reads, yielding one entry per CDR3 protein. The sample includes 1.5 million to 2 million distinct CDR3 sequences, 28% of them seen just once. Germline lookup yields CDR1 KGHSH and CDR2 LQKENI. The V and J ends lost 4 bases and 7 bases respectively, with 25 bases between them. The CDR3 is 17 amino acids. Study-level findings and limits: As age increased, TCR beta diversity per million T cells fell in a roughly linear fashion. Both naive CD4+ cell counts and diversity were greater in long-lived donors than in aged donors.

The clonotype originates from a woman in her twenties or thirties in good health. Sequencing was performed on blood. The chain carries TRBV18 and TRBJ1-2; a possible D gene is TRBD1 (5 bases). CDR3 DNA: TGTGCCAGCTCACTGACTACCCCGGGACCGAAGACGGCTGGCTACACCTTC. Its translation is CASSLTTPGPKTAGYTF.